The 8 T cell receptor beta chains presented below share a single source sample, sequenced in a study. TCRdb fed the 5' RACE reads into MiXCR, producing one record per CDR3 protein. This sample yields about 41,000 distinct CDR3 sequences, of which roughly 29% are seen a single time; 3.5% to 4% belongs to the top ten. The sequenced sample consisted of memory CD4+ T cells sorted from a lymph node. Subset reported: memory CD4+ T cells, CD4+CD45RO+CD25-. The receptors derive from a female donor with breast cancer.

The table lists this clonotype with a count of one. J is TRBJ1-5 and V is TRBV20-1, with 8 bases identical to TRBD1. The ends lost 6 bases at V and 7 bases at J; junction bases unmatched: 8. The CDR3 extends over 13 amino acids. Germline V gene sequence: CDR1 DFQATT, CDR2 SNEGSKA (reference sequence). The CDR3 here is CSAVQGAGQPQHF. The CDR3 nucleotides read TGCAGTGCCGTCCAGGGGGCAGGGCAGCCCCAGCATTTT.

This clonotype is medium-sized by share. The chain combines TRBV4-1 with TRBJ2-5, with D perhaps matching TRBD2 (6 bases). From germline, CDR1 is MGHRA and CDR2 YSYEKL. This CDR3 contains 14 residues. Deletions cut 7 bases from V and 3 bases from J, with 15 bases between. The CDR3 sequence: CASKDRGNEETQYF. As DNA, the CDR3 is TGCGCCAGCAAAGATCGGGGGAATGAAGAGACCCAGTACTTC.

The chain joins TRBV11-2 to TRBJ2-1; TRBD2 aligns across 9 bases. Looked up from germline, CDR1 is SGHAT and CDR2 is FQNNGV. The length of the CDR3 is 17 residues. The junction had 12 bases not matched to a gene; V was cut back by 2 bases and J by 7 bases. This chain's CDR3 is CASSLSPPSGILNEQFF. CDR3 sequence (DNA): TGTGCCAGCAGCTTATCCCCTCCTAGCGGGATCCTAAATGAGCAGTTCTTC. Drawing the rest from reference TRBV11-2 and TRBJ2-1, the complete variable domain is EAGVAQSPRYKIIEKRQSVAFWCNPISGHATLYWYQQILGQGPKLLIQFQNNGVVDDSQLPKDRFSAERLKGVDSTLKIQPAKLEDSAVYLCASSLSPPSGILNEQFFGPGTRLTVL.

By frequency in the sample, this clonotype is medium-sized. The V and J genes are TRBV4-1 and TRBJ1-1, with D perhaps matching TRBD1 (6 bases). In germline, CDR1 is MGHRA, CDR2 YSYEKL. The CDR3 is made up of 13 amino acids. V was shortened by 1 base and J by 10 bases, with 13 bases between the two germline ends. This chain's CDR3 is CASSQAGDIGAFF. The CDR3 nucleotides are TGCGCCAGCAGCCAAGCCGGGGACATTGGAGCTTTCTTT.

This clonotype was detected ten times or more. The V call is TRBV5-1, the J call TRBJ2-1; tentative D call: TRBD1 (5 bases). The germline V gene encodes CDR1 SGHRS and CDR2 YFSETQ. The CDR3 has 13 amino acids. V lost 3 bases and J 8 bases, leaving 12 bases between the germline ends. The CDR3 loop is CASSYTIGDEQFF. The CDR3 nucleotides read TGCGCCAGCAGCTACACTATAGGGGATGAGCAGTTCTTC.

This clonotype turned up a few times. This chain joins TRBV5-1 and TRBJ2-3; no firm D call. Trimming left V 7 bases short and J 0 bases short, with 6 bases between. This CDR3 region has 12 residues. Germline CDR1 reads SGHRS; CDR2 reads YFSETQ. The CDR3 bases are TGCGCCAGCTCGGACAGCACAGATACGCAGTATTTT. Translated, it gives CASSDSTDTQYF.

The sample holds a few counts of this clonotype. The chain carries TRBV28 and TRBJ1-1, with unresolved D. The CDR3 spans 12 residues. Germline assignment: CDR1 MDHEN and CDR2 SYDVKM. With 5 bases removed from V and 8 bases from J, the gap between germline ends came to 12 bases. CDR3 nucleotides: TGTGCCAGCAGTCCCGGTAAGGGAGAAGCTTTCTTT. As protein: CASSPGKGEAFF.

On this clonotype: A read error may be the cause here, since a much bigger clone is one base away. The chain carries TRBV6-5 and TRBJ1-6, with 7 nucleotides matching TRBD1. The CDR3 sequence is 13 residues long. Germline assignment: CDR1 MNHEY and CDR2 SVGAGI. CDR3 nucleotides: TGTGTCAGCAGTTTCACAGGGGTGACACCCCTCCACTTT. It translates to CVSSFTGVTPLHF.